What follows describes a single T cell receptor (beta chain). The data are from a study of cytomegalovirus exposure and HLA in healthy donors. The germline V gene encodes CDR1 PRHDT and CDR2 FYEKMQ (reference sequence). The CDR3 length is 15 residues. Between the trimmed V and J ends, which lost 5 bases and 2 bases, there was a span of 14 bases. The PCR was carried out with 60 Vbeta primers and 13 Jbeta primers. Clones were sequenced by immunoSEQ multiplex PCR, and TCRdb holds only the in-frame ones, with some missing. The sample lists 75,000 to 95,000 clones; almost 85% were seen once. The chain has TRBV13 and TRBJ2-3; maybe TRBD1 (6 bases). The TCR was taken from a young woman in good health and CMV-seropositive. The source material was PBMCs. The CDR3: CASSPMGHFTDTQYF. CDR3 nucleotides: TGTGCCAGCAGCCCCATGGGACACTTCACAGATACGCAGTATTTT. The whole variable domain, filled in from reference TRBV13 and TRBJ2-3, reads AAGVIQSPRHLIKEKRETATLKCYPIPRHDTVYWYQQGPGQDPQFLISFYEKMQSDKGSIPDRFSAQQFSDYHSELNMSSLELGDSALYFCASSPMGHFTDTQYFGPGTRLTVL.